The text below deals with one T cell receptor beta chain. The data originate from a study of blood T cells in healthy people across ages. A J-beta primer mix and a sample-barcoded 5' primer were used in a second PCR of roughly 6 to 11 cycles. TCRdb itself ran the 5' RACE reads through MiXCR, one entry per CDR3 protein. Of about 1 million distinct CDR3 sequences listed, around 45% are singletons. V shed 2 bases and J 3 bases; nucleotides not matched to a gene: 9. Germline assignment: CDR1 MGHDK and CDR2 SYGVNS. This CDR3 spans 17 amino acids. The chain employs TRBV25-1 and TRBJ2-3; TRBD2 agrees at 9 bases. This clonotype originated in a woman in her sixties or seventies in good health. The sample consisted of blood. Written as DNA, the CDR3 is TGTGCCAGCAGTGAAGAGCCTAGCGGGACAGTTACAGATACGCAGTATTTT. Protein: CASSEEPSGTVTDTQYF.